These 10 T cell receptor beta chains came from one sample sequenced in a study of T cells after yellow fever vaccination. TCRdb reprocessed the 5' RACE reads with MiXCR, giving one entry per CDR3 protein. The table has over 110,000 distinct CDR3 sequences, 7% to 9% seen once; the top ten hold 0.73%. Sequenced material: CD4+ T cells sorted from PBMCs, taken 5 days after the yellow fever booster vaccination. The receptors were sampled from a man between 25 and 39 years old who received the YFV17D yellow fever vaccine.

This clonotype came up many times. The chain has TRBV4-3 and TRBJ1-4, with D unresolved. Per the germline V gene, CDR1 is LGHNA and CDR2 is YSLEER. V lost 0 bases, J lost 8 bases, and 13 bases lay in between. This CDR3 comprises 15 residues. The CDR3 loop reads CASSQDPSQREKLFF. CDR3 nucleotides: TGCGCCAGCAGCCAAGATCCAAGCCAAAGGGAAAAACTGTTTTTT.

This clonotype was recorded at least ten times. This rearrangement joins TRBV4-3 to TRBJ2-5; TRBD2 agrees at 8 bases. V lost 4 bases, J lost 1 base, and 5 bases stayed unmatched. CDR3 length equals 15 residues. CDR1 is LGHNA and CDR2 is YSLEER in the germline V gene. The CDR3 nucleotides read TGCGCCAGCAGCCCTGAAACTAGCGGCCAAGAGACCCAGTACTTC. Translated, it gives CASSPETSGQETQYF.

Ten or more counts support this clonotype. This sequence joins TRBV28 and TRBJ1-5, with D uncertain. CDR3 length: 15 residues. V was shortened by 6 bases and J by 0 bases, with 12 bases between the two germline ends. CDR1 is MDHEN and CDR2 is SYDVKM in the germline V gene. The CDR3 reads CASRTPTGSNQPQHF. In nucleotides, the CDR3 is TGTGCCAGCAGGACCCCGACCGGTAGCAATCAGCCCCAGCATTTT.

This clonotype came up many times. The gene calls are TRBV28 and TRBJ1-1; D remains unclear. This CDR3 region has 17 residues. The V gene's germline CDR1 is MDHEN and CDR2 SYDVKM. The V and J ends lost 8 bases and 5 bases respectively, with 27 bases between them. The CDR3 DNA reads TGTGCCAGCGGCTTTGAGGGCCCAGCAACAGTGGGGACTGAAGCTTTCTTT. This translates into CASGFEGPATVGTEAFF.

This clonotype was picked up many times. CDR3 protein: CSAQNPGERRDSQETQYF. DNA for the CDR3: TGCAGTGCACAGAACCCCGGAGAACGGCGGGATAGTCAAGAGACCCAGTACTTC. The chain employs TRBV20-1 and TRBJ2-5; the D gene is possibly TRBD2 (6 bases). The germline gives CDR1 DFQATT, CDR2 SNEGSKA (reference sequence). Trimming left V 6 bases short and J 2 bases short, with 28 bases between. CDR3 size: 18 residues.

The rearrangement links TRBV12-3 or TRBV12-4 to TRBJ2-5; possible D gene TRBD1, 6 bases. Trimming cost V 8 bases and J 1 base, with 14 bases left between them. This CDR3 is built from 14 residues. CDR3 sequence (DNA): TGTGCCAGCTCCAACAGGGCTTTCCAAGAGACCCAGTACTTC. Protein product: CASSNRAFQETQYF.

The genes are TRBV4-3 and TRBJ2-5, with D perhaps matching TRBD2 (6 bases). The CDR3 has 15 residues. CDR1 and CDR2 from the germline V gene are LGHNA and YSLEER. Trimming took 4 bases from V and 5 from J, leaving 17 bases between them. CDR3 nucleotides: TGCGCCAGCAGCCCCGGGACTCCCGGAGGGGAGACCCAGTACTTC. Translating gives CASSPGTPGGETQYF.

A note on this clonotype: This sequence may be a read error, since a much larger clone differs from it by one base. The CDR3, as DNA: TGCAGTGCTAGAACAGGGAACTACAATGAGCAGTTCTTC. It yields the protein CSARTGNYNEQFF. The rearrangement uses TRBV20-1 and TRBJ2-1; D is perhaps TRBD1 (6 bases). Trimming pared 2 bases from V and 3 bases from J, leaving 8 bases between. The CDR3 is 13 residues long. CDR1 DFQATT and CDR2 SNEGSKA come from the germline V gene (reference sequence).

Many counts were recorded for this clonotype. This chain uses TRBV2 with TRBJ1-5; 11 nucleotides match TRBD1. Unmatched junction bases numbered 3, after V lost 4 bases and J lost 7 bases. The CDR3 has 14 amino acids. Germline CDR1 is SNHLY and CDR2 is FYNNEI. CDR3 in amino acids: CASSGTGGRQPQHF. The CDR3 nucleotides are TGTGCCAGCAGTGGGACAGGGGGCCGGCAGCCCCAGCATTTT.

In its sample, this clonotype was seen many times. V gene TRBV12-3 or TRBV12-4 combines with J gene TRBJ1-2, with a possible D match to TRBD1 (5 bases). The germline V and J ends were trimmed by 7 bases and 6 bases, with 15 bases remaining between them. The CDR3 spans 13 residues. This CDR3 reads CASNRGHSDGYTF. The CDR3 DNA is TGTGCCAGCAACCGCGGACACAGCGATGGCTACACCTTC.